Listed below are T cell receptor beta chains from one sample, sequenced in a study of blood T cells in healthy people across ages. In TCRdb, the 5' RACE reads were re-called with MiXCR into one record per CDR3 protein. The data contain roughly 1,000,000 distinct CDR3 sequences, around 27% of them seen just once; the ten biggest clones take up approximately 0.71%. This sample was also put to use in a study of T cells of mothers and their children.

The sequencing input was blood. All receptors come from a girl aged 2-10 years in good health. The CDR3 runs from the conserved cysteine through the conserved F or W.

TRBJ2-1	TRBV3-1	CASSQTGSDNEQFF
NA	TRBV4-1	CASSHTSGYEQYF
TRBJ2-1	TRBV7-3	CASSLTPGGYNEQFF
TRBJ2-5	TRBV25-1	CASSEWGQRETQYF
NA	TRBV20-1	CSARGMGWLDYEQYF
TRBJ2-7	TRBV20-1	CSARDPGGVYERYF
TRBJ2-1	TRBV29-1	CSVEEGDYNEQFF
TRBJ2-7	TRBV18	CASSSAGEQYF
TRBJ2-1	TRBV14	CASSQYGGAYNEQFF
NA	TRBV29-1	CSVALGSRTYEQYF
TRBJ2-5	TRBV7-6	CASSLLHLLATQETQYF
TRBJ2-1	TRBV7-9	CASSSGSSYNEQFF
TRBJ1-2	TRBV11-2	CASSLTDNNYGYTF
NA	TRBV11-2	CASSPGTSFHNEQFF
TRBJ1-3	TRBV4-1	CASSLQASGNTIYF
TRBJ1-2	TRBV20-1	CSAPGGDRVNYGYTF
TRBJ2-7	TRBV12-3/TRBV12-4	CASSLTDLAYEQYF
TRBJ2-3	TRBV7-9	CASSFENLRGPADTQYF
TRBJ1-1	TRBV4-3	CASSQGGWGTEAFF
TRBJ1-5	TRBV7-7	CASSPGSREYQPQHF
TRBJ2-2	TRBV24-1	CATSHAGISTGELFF
TRBJ2-5	TRBV11-1	CASSSAGTGEYQETQYF